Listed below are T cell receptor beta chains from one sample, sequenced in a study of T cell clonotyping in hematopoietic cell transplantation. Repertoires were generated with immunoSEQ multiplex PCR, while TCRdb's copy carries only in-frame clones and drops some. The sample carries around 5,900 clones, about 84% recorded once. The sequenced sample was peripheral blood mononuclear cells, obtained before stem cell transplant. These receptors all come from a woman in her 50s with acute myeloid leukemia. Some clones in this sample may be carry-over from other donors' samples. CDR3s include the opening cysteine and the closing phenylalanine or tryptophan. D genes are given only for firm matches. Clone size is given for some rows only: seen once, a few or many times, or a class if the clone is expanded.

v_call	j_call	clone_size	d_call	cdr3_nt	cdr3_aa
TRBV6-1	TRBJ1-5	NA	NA	TGTGCCAGCAGTGAAGCGGGTGTTCAGCCCCAGCATTTT	CASSEAGVQPQHF
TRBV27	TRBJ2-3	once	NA	TGTGCCAGCCGGAGAGAGGGACTCACAGATACGCAGTATTTT	CASRREGLTDTQYF
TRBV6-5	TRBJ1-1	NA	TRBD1	TGTGCCAGCAGGCGACAGGGGTGGTGGACTGAAGCTTTCTTT	CASRRQGWWTEAFF
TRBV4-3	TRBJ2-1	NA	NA	TGCGCCAGCAGCCAAGAAAGGGCGAGGCACAATGAGCAGTTCTTC	CASSQERARHNEQFF
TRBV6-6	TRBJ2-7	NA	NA	TGTGCCAGCAGGCCAGGCCAGGGCGAGCAGTACTTC	CASRPGQGEQYF
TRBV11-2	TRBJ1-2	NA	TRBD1	TGTGCCAGCAGCTTAGACCGGGACAGGGGGATCTATGGCTACACCTTC	CASSLDRDRGIYGYTF
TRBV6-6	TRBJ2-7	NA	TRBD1	TGTGCCAGCAGTCCGCTGGACAGGGCCGTCTCTTACGAGCAGTACTTC	CASSPLDRAVSYEQYF
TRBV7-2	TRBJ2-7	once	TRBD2	TGTGCCAGCAGCTTGCCTAGCGGGGACACCTACGAGCAGTACTTC	CASSLPSGDTYEQYF
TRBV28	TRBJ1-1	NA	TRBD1	TGTGCCAGCACCCACACATTGACAGGGCTAAACACTGAAGCTTTCTTT	CASTHTLTGLNTEAFF
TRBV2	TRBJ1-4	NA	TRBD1	TGTGCCAGCAGTGGGGACAGGGGTACAACTAATGAAAAACTGTTTTTT	CASSGDRGTTNEKLFF
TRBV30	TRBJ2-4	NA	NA	TGTGCCTTGGAGAAAGGGGCCAAAAACATTCAGTACTTC	CALEKGAKNIQYF
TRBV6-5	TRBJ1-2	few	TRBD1	TGTGCCAGCACACAGGGGCCTTGGGCTGGCTACACCTTC	CASTQGPWAGYTF
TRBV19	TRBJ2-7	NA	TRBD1	TGTGCCAGTAGTATAAGGACAGGGGGCTCCTACGAGCAGTACTTC	CASSIRTGGSYEQYF
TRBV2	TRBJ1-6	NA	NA	TGTGCCAGCAGTGATGGGGGACTAGGCTTTAATTCACCCCTCCACTTT	CASSDGGLGFNSPLHF
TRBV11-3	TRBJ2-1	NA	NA	TGTGCCAGCAGCTTAGGCGGAGGGGGGCGTGGCAATGAGCAGTTCTTC	CASSLGGGGRGNEQFF
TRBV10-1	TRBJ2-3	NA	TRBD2	TGCGCCCGCTGCCCCGGGACTAGCGGGGGCTCACAAAGCACAGATACGCAGTATTTT	CARCPGTSGGSQSTDTQYF
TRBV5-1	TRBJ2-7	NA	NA	TGCGCCAGCAGCCTGGAGACGCGCCACTACGAGCAGTACTTC	CASSLETRHYEQYF
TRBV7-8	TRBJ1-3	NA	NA	TGTGCCAGCAGCTTAAGAGGTGACTCTGGAAACACCATATATTTT	CASSLRGDSGNTIYF
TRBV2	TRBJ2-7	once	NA	TGTGCCAGCAGTGCCGGAGTCCACGAGCAGTACTTC	CASSAGVHEQYF
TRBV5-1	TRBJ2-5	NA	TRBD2	TGCGCCAGCAGCGGGGGACTAGCGGGGATGCAAGAGACCCAGTACTTC	CASSGGLAGMQETQYF
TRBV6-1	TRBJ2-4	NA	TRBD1	TGTGCCAGCAGCACCGGGACAGCGCAATACTTC	CASSTGTAQYF
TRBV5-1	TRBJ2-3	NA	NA	TGCGCCAGCGGACTCTTGGGTAGCACAGATACGCAGTATTTT	CASGLLGSTDTQYF
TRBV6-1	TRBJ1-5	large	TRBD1	TGTGCCAGCAGTGGCCGACAGGGGGTCAGATCCGGCAATCAGCCCCAGCATTTT	CASSGRQGVRSGNQPQHF
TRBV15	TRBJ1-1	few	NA	TGTGCCACCGCACGCAACCGTGGCACTGAAGCTTTCTTT	CATARNRGTEAFF
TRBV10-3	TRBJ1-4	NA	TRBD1	TGTGCCATAAAACCTCAACCCGGGACAGGAGATGAAAAACTGTTTTTT	CAIKPQPGTGDEKLFF
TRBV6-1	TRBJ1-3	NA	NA	TGTGCCAGCAGTGACCCCCGGGACAAGTACACCATATATTTT	CASSDPRDKYTIYF
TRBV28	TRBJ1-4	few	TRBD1	TGTGCCAGCAGTTTAAACCAGGGGGTCTATGAAAAACTGTTTTTT	CASSLNQGVYEKLFF
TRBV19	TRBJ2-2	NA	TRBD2	TGTGCCAGTACCGACTGGGCGGGAGGGACCGGGGAGCTGTTTTTT	CASTDWAGGTGELFF
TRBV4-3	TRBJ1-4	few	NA	TGCGCCAGCAGCCAGTCCCGACAGCTGACTAATGAAAAACTGTTTTTT	CASSQSRQLTNEKLFF
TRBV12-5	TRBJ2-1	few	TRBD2	TGTGCTAGTGGTCTAGCGGGCGTCAATGAGCAGTTCTTC	CASGLAGVNEQFF
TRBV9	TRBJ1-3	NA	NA	TGTGCCAGCAGCTTCTCGACCTCGGGGAGTGGAAACACCATATATTTT	CASSFSTSGSGNTIYF
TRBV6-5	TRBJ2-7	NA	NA	TGTGCCAGCAGTTACTCGATTGGGGGGCAGTACGAGCAGTACTTC	CASSYSIGGQYEQYF
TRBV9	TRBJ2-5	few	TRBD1	TGTGCCAGCAGCATCGGGACAGCGTACCAAGAGACCCAGTACTTC	CASSIGTAYQETQYF
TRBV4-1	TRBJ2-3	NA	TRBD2	TGCGCCAGCAGCCGTGGACTAGCGGGATCCAGCACAGATACGCAGTATTTT	CASSRGLAGSSTDTQYF
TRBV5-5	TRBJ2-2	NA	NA	TGTGCCAGCAGCTGGCTGGGCAGGGGAAACGGGGAGCTGTTTTTT	CASSWLGRGNGELFF
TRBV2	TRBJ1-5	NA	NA	TGTGCCAGCACGGGACCGTCCGACAATCAGCCCCAGCATTTT	CASTGPSDNQPQHF
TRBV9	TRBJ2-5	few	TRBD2	TGTGCCAGCAGCGTAGGGGCTAGCGGGAGCTTGGGAGAGACCCAGTACTTC	CASSVGASGSLGETQYF
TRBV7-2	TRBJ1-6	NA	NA	TGTGCCAGCAGCTTAGCAGTGGTTTCACCCCTCCACTTT	CASSLAVVSPLHF
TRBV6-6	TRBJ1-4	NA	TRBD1	TGTGCCAGCAGCCCCGGAGGACAGGAGTATGAAAAACTGTTTTTT	CASSPGGQEYEKLFF
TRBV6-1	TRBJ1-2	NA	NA	TGTGCCAGCGTGCAAACCGCTAACTATGGCTACACCTTC	CASVQTANYGYTF
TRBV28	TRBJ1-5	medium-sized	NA	TGTGCCAGCACCCTCCCTCGAGGTAGCCAGCATTTT	CASTLPRGSQHF
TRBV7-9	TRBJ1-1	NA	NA	TGTGCCAGCAGCCCCATCCTCGTCAGGACTGAAGCTTTCTTT	CASSPILVRTEAFF
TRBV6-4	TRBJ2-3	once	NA	TGTGCCAGCAGTGATGAGGGGGGCAGCACAGATACGCAGTATTTT	CASSDEGGSTDTQYF
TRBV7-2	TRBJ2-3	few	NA	TGTGCCAGCAGCTTAGAGACTAGGACGCAGTATTTT	CASSLETRTQYF
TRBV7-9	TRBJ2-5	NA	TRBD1	TGTGCCAGCAGCCCACGACAGGGGGCAGGATTGGAGACCCAGTACTTC	CASSPRQGAGLETQYF
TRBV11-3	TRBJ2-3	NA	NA	TGTGCCAGCAGCTTAGCGGAAGATACGCAGTATTTT	CASSLAEDTQYF
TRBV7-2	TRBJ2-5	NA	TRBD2	TGTGCCAGCAGCCCTGCCCCGGGGACTAGCGGGATAGTGGAGACCCAGTACTTC	CASSPAPGTSGIVETQYF
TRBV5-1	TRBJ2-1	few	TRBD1	TGCGCCAGCAGCTTGGAGGGGACAGGAGGTCGCGAGCAGTTCTTC	CASSLEGTGGREQFF
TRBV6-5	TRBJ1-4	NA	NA	TGTGCCAGCAGTTACACCACAACTAATGAAAAACTGTTTTTT	CASSYTTTNEKLFF
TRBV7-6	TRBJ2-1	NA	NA	TGTGCCAGCAGCTTAGGTACGGGGTACAATGAGCAGTTCTTC	CASSLGTGYNEQFF